Sequencing of this TCR beta chain was carried out in a study of early stage breast cancer tumors. General study findings and limits: Comparing each tissue with blood distinguished tumor from normal in about 85% of the 16 patients.

About this clone itself: Its specificity is not known.

Here immunoSEQ multiplex PCR was the method, and the copy in TCRdb shows in-frame clones only, minus some. This table has 50,000 to 65,000 clones, around nine tenths appearing once. The clonotype comes from a person aged 65-85 years with breast cancer. Input material: blood.

The CDR3 nucleotides read TGCGCCAGCAGCGAGGACAGGGCACTAAGGGAGCAGTACTTC. Translation: CASSEDRALREQYF. This chain links TRBV5-1 with TRBJ2-7; 8 bases are shared with TRBD1. This CDR3 spans 14 amino acids. Germline V CDR1 and CDR2: SGHRS, YFSETQ. J was trimmed by 7 bases and V by 4 bases; bases with no gene match: 10.